Listed below are T cell receptor beta chains from one sample, sequenced in a study of blood T cell repertoires in COVID-19. Sequencing was performed with immunoSEQ multiplex PCR; in TCRdb, only in-frame clones are kept and a portion is missing. The sample shows some 400,000 clones, around 87% of them seen only once. What was sequenced was peripheral blood. The receptors come from a woman aged 30 to 39 with COVID-19, enrolled during active disease. Both conserved end residues are part of each CDR3. D genes are given only for firm matches. Clone size is stated in some rows and not others, as once, few, many or a class when expanded.

>.|TRBJ2-1|.|13|TRBV3-1/TRBV3-2
TGTGCCAGCAGCCAAGATCCAGCGACTGAGCAGTTCTTC
CASSQDPATEQFF
>TRBD1|TRBJ1-2|.|14|TRBV2
TGTGCCAGCAATCCGGGACAGCCTAACTATGGCTACACCTTC
CASNPGQPNYGYTF
>.|TRBJ1-2|.|14|TRBV18
TGTGCCAGCTCACCAGGGTCGGGTAACTATGGCTACACCTTC
CASSPGSGNYGYTF
>.|TRBJ2-5|.|14|TRBV5-1
TGCGCCAGCAGAGAACAGGGCCTGCAAGAGACCCAGTACTTC
CASREQGLQETQYF
>TRBD2|TRBJ2-2|.|16|TRBV4-1
TGCGCCAGCAGCCAAGAAGCGGGAGCAAGGACCGGGGAGCTGTTTTTT
CASSQEAGARTGELFF
>TRBD1|TRBJ2-4|.|16|TRBV3-1/TRBV3-2
TGTGCCAGCAGCCAACATTCACAGGGGTCCAAAAACATTCAGTACTTC
CASSQHSQGSKNIQYF
>.|TRBJ2-2|few|15|TRBV7-9
TGTGCCAGCAGCTTAGGGGAGCCGAGGACCGGGGAGCTGTTTTTT
CASSLGEPRTGELFF
>.|TRBJ2-3|.|18|TRBV15
TGTGCCACCAGCCGTCTAGGAGGGCGGGCCCGGGGCACAGATACGCAGTATTTT
CATSRLGGRARGTDTQYF
>.|TRBJ1-5|.|16|TRBV6-6
TGTGCCAGCAGTTACTTTACAGGGTCGGGTAATCAGCCCCAGCATTTT
CASSYFTGSGNQPQHF
>TRBD2|TRBJ2-3|.|16|TRBV6-4
TGTGCCAGCAGTGACGGGAGCGGGAAGGGGACAGATACGCAGTATTTT
CASSDGSGKGTDTQYF
>TRBD2|TRBJ2-3|.|12|TRBV29-1
TGTTCGCATCGGGAGGGCCCAGATACGCAGTATTTT
CSHREGPDTQYF
>.|TRBJ2-7|few|12|TRBV2
TGTGCCAGTGGGGCAATAGCCTACGAGCAGTACTTC
CASGAIAYEQYF
>.|TRBJ2-5|.|16|TRBV4-1
TGCGCCAGCAGCCCTGCGGACAGCCCGACCCAAGAGACCCAGTACTTC
CASSPADSPTQETQYF